Listed here is a single T cell receptor beta chain. V was shortened by 4 bases and J by 6 bases, with 16 bases between the two germline ends. The CDR3 consists of 14 residues. Germline-derived CDR1 and CDR2 are SGHRS and YFSETQ. The data belong to a study of blood T cell repertoires in COVID-19. Looking at the study overall: COVID-19 samples collected from the United States, Italy and Spain covered acute and convalescent phases.

Authors' analysis steps: Nucleated cell number was recorded as an estimate derived from reference gene primer amplification. The assay was immunoSEQ multiplex PCR, and TCRdb's table has in-frame clones only and misses some. The D gene and trimming were derived from the DNA, and the V and J assignments and clone size from that table. The data show just over 650,000 clones, around 90% seen once. The sequence was collected from a woman aged 18 to 35 with acute or convalescent COVID-19. The rearrangement joins TRBV5-1 to TRBJ1-2; D gene unclear. Sequences were obtained from peripheral blood. For the CDR3, the DNA is TGCGCCAGCAGCGCGAGTCCGGGATTCGATGGCTACACCTTC. As protein: CASSASPGFDGYTF. Full variable domain (remainder filled in from reference TRBV5-1 and TRBJ1-2): KAGVTQTPRYLIKTRGQQVTLSCSPISGHRSVSWYQQTPGQGLQFLFEYFSETQRNKGNFPGRFSGRQFSNSRSEMNVSTLELGDSALYLCASSASPGFDGYTFGSGTRLTVV.